This T cell receptor beta chain was found in a study of control samples from healthy donors and cancer patients. TCRdb's table, derived via immunoSEQ multiplex PCR, lists solely in-frame clones and lacks some. This table holds around 180,000 clones, just over 85% found once. V shed 5 bases, J shed 3 bases, and the junction held 2 bases outside the gene matches. The germline CDR1 and CDR2 sequences are MGHDK and SYGVNS. The CDR3 runs 13 residues. Sequenced material: blood. The clonotype was recovered from a woman in her twenties or thirties in good health. This chain connects TRBV25-1 to TRBJ2-3; 7 bases line up with TRBD2. This CDR3 is CASSIGGTDTQYF. The CDR3 DNA reads as TGTGCCAGCAGTATCGGGGGGACAGATACGCAGTATTTT.